This T cell receptor beta chain originates from a study of T cells in Graves' hyperthyroidism and ophthalmopathy. TCR beta CDR3 regions were amplified from RNA transcripts. Carried out on the TCR CDR3, a first-round RT-PCR used the HTBI primer set. TCRdb passed the multiplex PCR reads through MiXCR, listing each CDR3 protein once. The data hold some 600,000 distinct CDR3 sequences, with more than 11% observed a single time. V was pared by 0 bases and J by 5 bases, with 11 bases between. The CDR3 has 15 residues. CDR1 and CDR2 (germline): SGHRS, YFSETQ. Sequencing was done on a sample of blood. The TCR comes from a woman aged 25 to 39 with Graves' hyperthyroidism that later progressed to Graves' ophthalmopathy. The J gene is TRBJ2-2, the V gene TRBV5-1, with D possibly being TRBD2 (5 bases). For the CDR3, the DNA is TGCGCCAGCAGCTTGGACGGGGTTCAGACCGGGGAGCTGTTTTTT. Translated: CASSLDGVQTGELFF.